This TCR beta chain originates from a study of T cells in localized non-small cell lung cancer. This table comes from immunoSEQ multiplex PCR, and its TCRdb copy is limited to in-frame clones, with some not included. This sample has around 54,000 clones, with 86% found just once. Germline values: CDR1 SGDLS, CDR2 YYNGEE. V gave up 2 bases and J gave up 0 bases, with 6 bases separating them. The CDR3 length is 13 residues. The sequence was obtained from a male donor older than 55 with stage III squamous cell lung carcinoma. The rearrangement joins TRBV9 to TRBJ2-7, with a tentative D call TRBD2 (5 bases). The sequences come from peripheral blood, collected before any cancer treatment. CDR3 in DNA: TGTGCCAGCAGCGTGGGAGACTCCTACGAGCAGTACTTC. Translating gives CASSVGDSYEQYF.